This paragraph reports one TCR beta chain. What it recognizes is unknown. They ran version v3.0 of the immunoSEQ assay at survey level. Sequenced by immunoSEQ multiplex PCR; TCRdb stores in-frame clones only, minus some. The sample includes about 33,000 clones, about 96% of them seen just once. The record originates from a study of long-term antiretroviral therapy in people with HIV. Overall study findings and caveats: ART-treated samples gained diversity yet remained below transplant donor controls.

Trimming shortened V by 1 base and J by 4 bases, and 16 bases separated the two germline ends. The CDR3 is 16 amino acids. CDR1 is SGHTA, CDR2 FQGNSA, per germline. Every specimen held between about 0.9-10 million cryopreserved PBMC. These were thawed and washed before DNA extraction. This sequence joins TRBV7-2 and TRBJ1-2; tentative D call: TRBD1 (5 bases). Sequences were derived from unsorted PBMCs, sampled 6.6 years after starting antiretroviral therapy. The TCR was taken from a man aged 30 to 45 with HIV. CDR3 protein: CASSLDVNRGGYGYTF. CDR3 sequence (DNA): TGTGCCAGCAGCTTAGATGTGAACCGGGGGGGCTATGGCTACACCTTC.